A selection of T cell receptor beta chains follows, all from one sample in a study of identifying expanded T cells in peripheral blood. Produced via immunoSEQ multiplex PCR; TCRdb's table is partial and in-frame only. Of 85,000 to 100,000 clones detected, 88% appear once; the ten largest clones hold 4%. Sequenced: blood. The receptors stem from a person aged 18 to 70 in good health. CDR3s include the opening cysteine and the closing phenylalanine or tryptophan.

j_gene: TRBJ1-6
v_gene: TRBV4-2
CDR3aa: CASSLTRAGPSSYNSPLHF

j_gene: TRBJ1-6
v_gene: TRBV14
CDR3aa: CASSGTGGVPLHF

j_gene: TRBJ1-2
v_gene: TRBV5-6
CDR3aa: CASSLRFPAKTF

j_gene: TRBJ1-3
v_gene: TRBV19
CDR3aa: CASSVGSTLLSGNTIYF

j_gene: TRBJ2-3
v_gene: TRBV5-1
CDR3aa: CASSSGLAGVSTDTQYF

j_gene: TRBJ2-4
v_gene: TRBV30
CDR3aa: CAWSVLGGPNIQYF

j_gene: TRBJ2-7
v_gene: TRBV7-8
CDR3aa: CASSPVLWSYEQYF

j_gene: TRBJ2-7
v_gene: TRBV27
CDR3aa: CASSLSPFYEQYF

j_gene: TRBJ1-6
v_gene: TRBV7-6
CDR3aa: CASSLQGDAPLHF

j_gene: TRBJ2-7
v_gene: TRBV28
CDR3aa: CASSLEYRATYEQYF

j_gene: TRBJ2-3
v_gene: TRBV4-2
CDR3aa: CASSQEWASRGTDTQYF

j_gene: TRBJ2-5
v_gene: TRBV4-3
CDR3aa: CASSQAPQETQYF

j_gene: TRBJ1-2
v_gene: TRBV27
CDR3aa: CASSLAIGTGAYTF

j_gene: TRBJ1-1
v_gene: TRBV2
CDR3aa: CASTQNTEAFF

j_gene: TRBJ1-4
v_gene: TRBV6-5
CDR3aa: CASSYRGGNEKLFF

j_gene: TRBJ2-2
v_gene: TRBV15
CDR3aa: CATSRGTGGTGELFF

j_gene: TRBJ2-3
v_gene: TRBV5-1
CDR3aa: CASSSTSDYTDTQYF

j_gene: TRBJ2-6
v_gene: TRBV30
CDR3aa: CAWSRGIGAAGANVLTF

j_gene: TRBJ1-2
v_gene: TRBV5-1
CDR3aa: CASSNEEGGYGYTF

j_gene: TRBJ2-7
v_gene: TRBV7-9
CDR3aa: CASSQVAGVHSEQYF

j_gene: TRBJ2-1
v_gene: TRBV5-1
CDR3aa: CASSYGNNEQFF

j_gene: TRBJ2-7
v_gene: TRBV4-1
CDR3aa: CASSHPGTASSYEQYF

j_gene: TRBJ2-7
v_gene: TRBV19
CDR3aa: CASSIRPDRPLSYEQYF

j_gene: TRBJ2-1
v_gene: TRBV18
CDR3aa: CASSFNRGRDNEQFF

j_gene: TRBJ1-6
v_gene: TRBV27
CDR3aa: CASSGQSSYNSPLHF

j_gene: TRBJ1-1
v_gene: TRBV6-5
CDR3aa: CASSLNRGVNTEAFF

j_gene: TRBJ1-1
v_gene: TRBV9
CDR3aa: CASSLHKGNPQSPEAFF

j_gene: TRBJ1-1
v_gene: TRBV28
CDR3aa: CASSPGGYRPQGAFF